What follows are 12 T cell receptor beta chains derived from one specimen sequenced in a study of T cell responses to AZD1222 COVID-19 vaccine. TCRdb keeps only in-frame clones here, not all; method: immunoSEQ multiplex PCR. The data hold some 170,000 clones, with 91% observed a single time. The material sequenced was peripheral blood, taken 28 days after the second AZD1222 dose. All receptors come from an adult who received the AZD1222 COVID-19 vaccine.

The chain links TRBV3-1 (or the pseudogene TRBV3-2) to TRBJ2-1; the D is unclear. Germline CDR1 and CDR2: LGHDT and YNNKEL (reference sequence). The CDR3 spans 15 residues. V was trimmed by 3 bases and J by 7 bases, leaving 16 bases between them. Here the CDR3 reads CASSHDNRANNEQFF. DNA of the CDR3: TGTGCCAGCAGCCATGACAACCGGGCAAATAATGAGCAGTTCTTC.

The CDR3 nucleotides are TGTGCCAGCAGCCGGGACCCGAACTCTGGAAACACCATATATTTT. Its protein is CASSRDPNSGNTIYF. J is TRBJ1-3 and V is TRBV27, with D perhaps matching TRBD1 (5 bases). Germline V lookup: CDR1 MNHEY, CDR2 SMNVEV (reference sequence). The CDR3 sequence is 15 residues long. V was pared by 6 bases and J by 0 bases, with 12 bases between.

V gene TRBV6-5 combines with J gene TRBJ1-4, with a weak D call TRBD1 (5 bases). Trimming stripped 5 bases from V and 0 bases from J, with 7 bases between. This CDR3 has 14 residues. CDR1 and CDR2 (germline): MNHEY, SVGAGI. CDR3 bases: TGTGCCAGCAGTCGGACACCAACTAATGAAAAACTGTTTTTT. Protein product: CASSRTPTNEKLFF.

The sample holds one count of this clone. The chain carries TRBV5-1 and TRBJ2-1; D is undetermined. The CDR3 covers 13 residues. The germline gives CDR1 SGHRS, CDR2 YFSETQ. The V and J ends lost 0 bases and 5 bases respectively, with 6 bases between them. The CDR3 here is CASSLGIHNEQFF. CDR3 DNA: TGCGCCAGCAGCTTGGGGATCCACAATGAGCAGTTCTTC.

The chain links TRBV9 to TRBJ2-2; 15 positions agree with TRBD2. This CDR3 region has 16 residues. In germline, CDR1 is SGDLS, CDR2 YYNGEE. The J segment lost 6 bases and the V segment lost 2 bases, leaving 2 bases of the junction unmatched. The CDR3 sequence: CASSVGLAGGPGELFF. The CDR3 DNA is TGTGCCAGCAGCGTTGGACTAGCGGGAGGGCCCGGGGAGCTGTTTTTT.

The rearrangement links TRBV6-2 or TRBV6-3 to TRBJ2-7; 7 nucleotides agree with TRBD1. Germline V lookup: CDR1 MNHEY, CDR2 SVGEGT. The CDR3 is made up of 16 amino acids. The J segment lost 1 base and the V segment lost 0 bases, leaving 6 bases of the junction unmatched. CDR3 in DNA: TGTGCCAGCAGTTACTCAACAGGGGAATTGTCCTACGAGCAGTACTTC. Protein: CASSYSTGELSYEQYF.

This rearrangement joins TRBV7-2 to TRBJ1-5; TRBD1 agrees at 9 bases. The CDR3 is made up of 15 amino acids. V dropped 6 bases and J dropped 0; count of bases not matched to a gene: 3. From germline, CDR1 is SGHTA and CDR2 FQGNSA. The CDR3 DNA is TGTGCCAGCAGTTTGGACAGGGGTAGCAATCAGCCCCAGCATTTT. Protein sequence: CASSLDRGSNQPQHF.

The rearrangement links TRBV7-9 to TRBJ1-4; D remains unclear. Germline-derived CDR1 and CDR2 are SEHNR and FQNEAQ (reference sequence). This CDR3 is 16 amino acids long. With 3 bases removed from V and 0 bases from J, the gap between germline ends came to 11 bases. The chain's CDR3 is CASSFGSLTTNEKLFF. CDR3 coding DNA: TGTGCCAGCAGCTTTGGTTCATTGACAACTAATGAAAAACTGTTTTTT.

The chain recombines TRBV30 with TRBJ2-2; D is undetermined. Germline CDR1 is GTSNPN and CDR2 is SVGIG (reference sequence). There are 11 residues in the CDR3. The V end lost 3 bases, the J end lost 6 bases, and 5 bases lay between the germline ends. The CDR3 loop is CAWSYSGELFF. The CDR3 DNA sequence: TGTGCCTGGAGCTATTCCGGGGAGCTGTTTTTT.

This chain uses TRBV6-2 or TRBV6-3 with TRBJ1-3; D remains unclear. The CDR3 is 16 amino acids. CDR1 is MNHEY and CDR2 is SVGEGT in the germline V gene. Trimming left V 0 bases short and J 0 bases short, with 9 bases between. The DNA of the CDR3 is TGTGCCAGCAGTTACTCGCCAGGTCTCTCTGGAAACACCATATATTTT. It specifies CASSYSPGLSGNTIYF.

The V and J genes are TRBV7-2 and TRBJ2-7; 14 nucleotides agree with TRBD2. This CDR3 is built from 16 residues. J gave up 6 bases and V 4 bases, and 8 bases lay outside the gene matches. Germline V lookup: CDR1 SGHTA, CDR2 FQGNSA. The CDR3 DNA is TGTGCCAGCAGCTCTGGACTAGCGGGGGGTCTGGGCGAGCAGTACTTC. Its translation is CASSSGLAGGLGEQYF. Filled out from reference TRBV7-2 and TRBJ2-7, the complete variable domain reads GAGVSQSPSNKVTEKGKDVELRCDPISGHTALYWYRQSLGQGLEFLIYFQGNSAPDKSGLPSDRFSAERTGGSVSTLTIQRTQQEDSAVYLCASSSGLAGGLGEQYFGPGTRLTVT.

The chain recombines TRBV12-3 or TRBV12-4 with TRBJ2-7; D uncertain. The CDR3 runs 13 residues. Trimming pared 5 bases from V and 2 bases from J, leaving 10 bases between. The CDR3 protein is CASSRIGAYEQYF. CDR3 in DNA: TGTGCCAGCAGTCGGATTGGCGCCTACGAGCAGTACTTC.